Listed here are 10 T cell receptor beta chains from one sample, sequenced in a study of blood T cell repertoires in COVID-19 (dated by TCRdb to about 2020). Library construction relied on the immunoSEQ multiplex PCR assay. TCRdb obtained this table from immuneACCESS and retained in-frame rearrangements with V and J assigned. These tables miss some clones; where compared with another copy, unresolved V genes account for less than half of the shortfall, and the remainder is unexplained. A total of 300,000 to 400,000 clones appear in this sample, approximately 81% of them only once. The ten largest clones capture 1.9% of the sample. Sequencing was done on a sample of PBMCs or T cells enriched from blood (not recorded which). The source is a woman in her twenties or thirties who had been exposed to COVID-19.

CDR3 sequence: CASSSPGVGSEAFF. In DNA, the CDR3 is TGTGCCAGCAGCTCCCCAGGAGTGGGGAGTGAAGCTTTCTTT. This rearrangement joins TRBV7-9 to TRBJ1-1; no definite D call. Germline V CDR1 and CDR2: SEHNR, FQNEAQ (reference sequence). V gave up 4 bases and J gave up 7 bases, with 16 bases separating them. The CDR3 has 14 amino acids. Supplemented by reference TRBV7-9 and TRBJ1-1, the full variable domain reads DTGVSQNPRHKITKRGQNVTFRCDPISEHNRLYWYRQTLGQGPEFLTYFQNEAQLEKSRLLSDRFSAERPKGSFSTLEIQRTEQGDSAMYLCASSSPGVGSEAFFGQGTRLTVV.

The gene calls are TRBV9 and TRBJ1-4; D is unclear. Germline-derived CDR1 and CDR2 are SGDLS and YYNGEE. The germline V and J ends were trimmed by 0 bases and 8 bases, with 23 bases remaining between them. The length of the CDR3 is 18 residues. CDR3: CASSVGPNEGGMREKLFF. The CDR3 DNA is TGTGCCAGCAGCGTAGGTCCCAATGAGGGAGGGATGAGAGAAAAACTGTTTTTT.

The chain recombines TRBV7-8 with TRBJ1-6, with no clear D. V shed 6 bases and J shed 15 bases, with 39 bases lying between them. The CDR3 runs 20 residues. Germline values: CDR1 SGHVS, CDR2 FQNEAQ. The CDR3 loop is CASSSPGMQRMGSHSPGLHF. The CDR3 DNA follows: TGTGCCAGCAGTTCCCCGGGGATGCAGCGTATGGGATCCCACTCCCCAGGCCTCCACTTT.

The chain has TRBV6-5 and TRBJ1-5; 7 nucleotides match TRBD1. Germline V gene sequence: CDR1 MNHEY, CDR2 SVGAGI. This CDR3 is built from 14 residues. The V and J ends lost 4 bases and 5 bases, in that order; junction bases with no gene match: 5. The CDR3: CASSSRQGDQPQHF. The DNA of the CDR3 is TGTGCCAGCAGTTCCCGACAGGGTGATCAGCCCCAGCATTTT.

This chain links TRBV6-6 with TRBJ1-2; 7 nucleotides match TRBD1. The V and J ends lost 5 bases and 0 bases, in that order; junction bases with no gene match: 18. From germline, CDR1 is MNHNY and CDR2 SVGAGI (reference sequence). This CDR3 has 19 residues. The chain's CDR3 is CASSPRPPGTVYSNYGYTF. The CDR3 nucleotides are TGTGCCAGCAGTCCAAGACCCCCCGGGACAGTCTACTCTAACTATGGCTACACCTTC.

This chain uses TRBV11-1 with TRBJ2-1; 13 nucleotides agree with TRBD2. V dropped 3 bases and J dropped 5; count of bases not matched to a gene: 4. The CDR3 length is 16 residues. CDR1 and CDR2 from the germline V gene are SGHAT and FQDESV (reference sequence). CDR3 nucleotides: TGTGCCAGCAGCTTTCCCGGGACTAGCGGGGACAATGAGCAGTTCTTC. Amino acids: CASSFPGTSGDNEQFF.

The chain employs TRBV9 and TRBJ2-7; possibly TRBD2 for D (7 bases). Germline CDR1 is SGDLS and CDR2 is YYNGEE. This CDR3 has 17 residues. Between the trimmed V and J ends, which lost 4 bases and 2 bases, there was a span of 22 bases. The CDR3, as DNA: TGTGCCAGCAGCACTCCCTCTGGGGGGGGGCCCCCCTACGAGCAGTACTTC. Its protein product is CASSTPSGGGPPYEQYF.

Notes on this clone: The germline gene is not matched at one end of the junction; a read error may be the cause. The J gene is TRBJ2-5, the V gene TRBV7-7; TRBD1 is a possible D gene (5 bases). The length of the CDR3 is 13 residues. From germline, CDR1 is SSHAT and CDR2 FNYEAQ (reference sequence). The CDR3 spells CASSQTREETQYF. As DNA, the CDR3 is TGTGCTAGCAGCCAAACCAGGGAAGAGACCCAGTACTTC.

The sample holds one count of this clone. The chain recombines TRBV30 with TRBJ2-2; 7 bases are shared with TRBD2. V dropped 4 bases and J dropped 0; count of bases not matched to a gene: 2. From germline, CDR1 is GTSNPN and CDR2 SVGIG (reference sequence). The CDR3 is made up of 14 amino acids. This CDR3 is CAWTSGTNTGELFF. CDR3 sequence (DNA): TGTGCCTGGACTAGCGGCACGAACACCGGGGAGCTGTTTTTT.

This rearrangement joins TRBV10-3 to TRBJ1-5, with TRBD1 matching over 9 bases. The germline gives CDR1 ENHRY, CDR2 SYGVKD. The CDR3 is 14 residues long. Trimming cost V 6 bases and J 4 bases; bases outside gene matches: 4. Written as DNA, the CDR3 is TGTGCCATCAGCGATGACAGGGGGAATCAGCCCCAGCATTTT. Translation gives CAISDDRGNQPQHF.